This T cell receptor beta chain was captured in a study of T-cell memory formation after mild COVID-19. On the study more broadly: TCR clusters largely stayed donor specific. The study, taken as a whole, reports: CD4/CD8 balance held among clones contracting day 15 to 85, and later expanders leaned CD4+. Among contracting clones, CD4+ were mainly CM/EM and CD8+ enriched in EMRA.

For this clonotype: Its antigen is not known.

Constant-segment primers and 5'RACE yielded cDNA libraries for TCR alpha and TCR beta, each carrying sample barcodes and UMIs. TCRdb fed the 5' RACE reads into MiXCR, producing one record per CDR3 protein. The sample contains about 360,000 distinct CDR3 sequences, around 15% of which appear only once. The germline gives CDR1 MNHEY, CDR2 SMNVEV (reference sequence). The V and J ends lost 6 bases and 5 bases, in that order; junction bases with no gene match: 14. The CDR3 consists of 17 residues. This chain uses TRBV27 with TRBJ2-2; TRBD2 matches 8 bases. The TCR comes from a young man who had mild COVID-19 (a few samples of this study predate the infection). Cell type and time point are not known. Sequenced: PBMCs or a T cell subset sorted from them (not recorded which). The CDR3 DNA reads TGTGCCAGCAGCGTACTAGCGGACACCCCGGGGACCGGGGAGCTGTTTTTT. This sequence encodes CASSVLADTPGTGELFF.